These 26 T cell receptor beta chains were all obtained from the same sample, sequenced in a study of cytomegalovirus exposure and HLA in healthy donors. PCR involved 60 Vbeta and 13 Jbeta primers. Repertoires were generated with immunoSEQ multiplex PCR, while TCRdb's copy carries only in-frame clones and drops some. Of 99,000 or so clones listed, over 65% are singletons. Sequencing was done on a sample of PBMCs. These receptors were collected from a man between 60 and 70 years old in good health and CMV-seropositive.

The V call is TRBV7-9, the J call TRBJ2-5, with TRBD1 matching 11 bases. The CDR3 spans 15 residues. Germline loops: CDR1 SEHNR, CDR2 FQNEAQ (reference sequence). The V and J ends lost 6 bases and 5 bases, in that order; junction bases with no gene match: 8. The CDR3 coding sequence is TGTGCCAGCAGTTTCCGGACAGGGGGCGGGGAGACCCAGTACTTC. This sequence encodes CASSFRTGGGETQYF. Full variable domain (outside the CDR3, taken from reference TRBV7-9 and TRBJ2-5): DTGVSQNPRHKITKRGQNVTFRCDPISEHNRLYWYRQTLGQGPEFLTYFQNEAQLEKSRLLSDRFSAERPKGSFSTLEIQRTEQGDSAMYLCASSFRTGGGETQYFGPGTRLLVL.

The chain links TRBV27 to TRBJ2-7; 7 bases align to TRBD1. V dropped 5 bases and J dropped 4; count of bases not matched to a gene: 8. Germline loops: CDR1 MNHEY, CDR2 SMNVEV (reference sequence). This CDR3 comprises 14 residues. CDR3 region: CASSPGQIRYEQYF. For the CDR3, the DNA is TGTGCCAGCAGTCCGGGACAGATTAGGTACGAGCAGTACTTC.

This chain connects TRBV7-8 to TRBJ2-3, with 9 bases fitting TRBD2. Germline V gene data show CDR1 as SGHVS and CDR2 as FQNEAQ. V shed 1 base, J shed 1 base, and the junction held 3 bases outside the gene matches. There are 16 residues in the CDR3. The CDR3 DNA follows: TGTGCCAGCAGCTTAGGGGCTAGCGGGGGCACAGATACGCAGTATTTT. Translated: CASSLGASGGTDTQYF.

V and J are TRBV9 and TRBJ2-7, with 8 bases aligning to TRBD1. Germline V gene sequence: CDR1 SGDLS, CDR2 YYNGEE. The CDR3 is 14 residues long. The V gene end was trimmed by 3 bases and the J gene end by 2 bases; junction bases not matched to a gene: 4. CDR3 amino acids: CASSEGQEAYEQYF. CDR3 sequence (DNA): TGTGCCAGCAGCGAGGGACAGGAGGCCTACGAGCAGTACTTC.

The genes are TRBV28 and TRBJ2-7; TRBD2 aligns across 8 bases. J lost 6 bases, V lost 11 bases, and 12 bases had no gene match. The CDR3 has 13 residues. The V gene's germline CDR1 is MDHEN and CDR2 SYDVKM. CDR3 in amino acids: CAGIRRGGSEQYF. CDR3 nucleotides: TGTGCCGGAATCAGGCGCGGGGGGTCCGAGCAGTACTTC.

This clone was seen more than once but under ten times. This chain connects TRBV6-1 to TRBJ1-1, with 8 bases lining up with TRBD1. Trimming at V came to 8 bases and at J to 5 bases, leaving 13 bases not matched to a gene. CDR3 size: 15 residues. In germline, CDR1 is MNHNS, CDR2 SASEGT. Here the CDR3 reads CASRLGQGKGTEAFF. The CDR3 nucleotides are TGTGCCAGCCGTCTAGGACAGGGAAAGGGGACTGAAGCTTTCTTT.

V is TRBV7-6 and J is TRBJ2-3, with D unresolved. The V gene lost 4 bases and the J gene lost 2 bases, with 19 bases spanning the gap. Germline loops: CDR1 SGHVS, CDR2 FNYEAQ. There are 17 residues in the CDR3. CDR3 residues: CASSSPRSTPVTDTQYF. The CDR3 bases are TGTGCCAGCAGCTCCCCTAGGAGCACCCCCGTCACAGATACGCAGTATTTT.

The CDR3 region has the DNA TGTGCCAGCAGCCCTGGCAGGGAAGCTTTCTTT. Translation: CASSPGREAFF. The chain uses TRBV7-6 and TRBJ1-1; D is ambiguous. Germline loops: CDR1 SGHVS, CDR2 FNYEAQ. V was pared by 5 bases and J by 8 bases, with 9 bases between. This CDR3 has 11 residues.

The chain combines TRBV9 with TRBJ2-7, with no clear D. The CDR3 length is 13 residues. Germline CDR1 is SGDLS and CDR2 is YYNGEE. The germline V and J ends were trimmed by 1 base and 6 bases, with 11 bases remaining between them. The CDR3 here is CASSVLFHGEQYF. The CDR3 DNA follows: TGTGCCAGCAGCGTACTATTCCATGGCGAGCAGTACTTC.

The CDR3 DNA reads TGTGCCAGCAGTTACTCGGGACAGCCCTACGAGCAGTACTTC. Protein: CASSYSGQPYEQYF. The chain joins TRBV6-5 to TRBJ2-7, with TRBD1 matching over 7 bases. CDR3 size: 14 residues. V was clipped by 0 bases and J by 2 bases; unmatched bases: 1. Germline V gene lookup returns CDR1 MNHEY and CDR2 SVGAGI.

The V gene is TRBV6-1, the J gene TRBJ1-1; tentative D call: TRBD1 (6 bases). CDR1 is MNHNS, CDR2 SASEGT, per germline. This CDR3 has 12 residues. V was shortened by 6 bases and J by 1 base, with 6 bases between the two germline ends. The DNA of the CDR3 is TGTGCCAGCAGACAGGGGAACACTGAAGCTTTCTTT. Its translation: CASRQGNTEAFF.

As for this clone: In the same sample, other DNA sequences code for this CDR3. This rearrangement joins TRBV21-1 to TRBJ2-7; the table's D gene call, TRBD2, was not cross checked with the DNA. TRBV21-1 is a pseudogene. The CDR3 spans 13 residues. The CDR3 region has the DNA TGTGCCAGTAGCGCGTATGCATCCTTCGAGCAGTACTTC. Translated: CASSAYASFEQYF.

The J gene is TRBJ1-1, the V gene TRBV5-1; 7 positions match TRBD1. Germline values: CDR1 SGHRS, CDR2 YFSETQ. The CDR3 spans 15 residues. V lost 3 bases to trimming and J lost 5 bases; unmatched junction nucleotides: 10. Written as DNA, the CDR3 is TGCGCCAGCAGCTCCCGGACAGGCGGAGGGACTGAAGCTTTCTTT. It specifies CASSSRTGGGTEAFF. Drawing the rest from reference TRBV5-1 and TRBJ1-1, the complete variable domain is KAGVTQTPRYLIKTRGQQVTLSCSPISGHRSVSWYQQTPGQGLQFLFEYFSETQRNKGNFPGRFSGRQFSNSRSEMNVSTLELGDSALYLCASSSRTGGGTEAFFGQGTRLTVV.

The chain employs TRBV7-9 and TRBJ2-7; 12 nucleotides line up with TRBD1. V gave up 5 bases and J gave up 6 bases; unmatched junction bases: 8. The CDR3 contains 15 residues. Germline V gene data show CDR1 as SEHNR and CDR2 as FQNEAQ (reference sequence). The CDR3 loop is CASSVGGQGAAEQYF. The CDR3 DNA is TGTGCCAGCAGCGTCGGGGGACAGGGGGCTGCCGAGCAGTACTTC. Full variable domain (outside the CDR3, taken from reference TRBV7-9 and TRBJ2-7): DTGVSQNPRHKITKRGQNVTFRCDPISEHNRLYWYRQTLGQGPEFLTYFQNEAQLEKSRLLSDRFSAERPKGSFSTLEIQRTEQGDSAMYLCASSVGGQGAAEQYFGPGTRLTVT.

Here the CDR3 reads CASSQERAGVPGELFF. DNA of the CDR3: TGCGCCAGCAGCCAAGAAAGGGCAGGGGTTCCCGGGGAGCTGTTTTTT. V gene TRBV4-1 combines with J gene TRBJ2-2; D is perhaps TRBD1 (6 bases). The CDR3 has 16 residues. Germline V CDR1 and CDR2: MGHRA, YSYEKL. Trimming removed 0 bases at V and 6 bases at J, with 14 bases between.

V gene TRBV6-1 combines with J gene TRBJ2-2; 12 bases agree with TRBD1. This CDR3 is 15 amino acids long. Germline V gives CDR1 MNHNS, CDR2 SASEGT. V was pared by 8 bases and J by 5 bases, with 6 bases of the junction left unmatched. The CDR3 DNA reads TGTGCCAGCCGCGGGACAGGGGGCCGGACCGGGGAGCTGTTTTTT. Translated: CASRGTGGRTGELFF.

The CDR3 loop is CASNTREGGALTGPDTQYF. The CDR3, as DNA: TGTGCCAGCAACACGCGAGAGGGGGGGGCGTTAACCGGCCCAGATACGCAGTATTTT. The chain joins TRBV5-4 to TRBJ2-3; D perhaps matches TRBD2 (7 bases). The germline V gene encodes CDR1 SGHNT and CDR2 YYREEE (reference sequence). CDR3 length: 19 residues. V lost 6 bases and J 4 bases, leaving 30 bases between the germline ends. Together with reference TRBV5-4 and TRBJ2-3, the CDR3 gives the full variable domain: ETGVTQSPTHLIKTRGQQVTLRCSSQSGHNTVSWYQQALGQGPQFIFQYYREEENGRGNFPPRFSGLQFPNYSSELNVNALELDDSALYLCASNTREGGALTGPDTQYFGPGTRLTVL.

This clone was seen a handful of times. The chain carries TRBV5-4 and TRBJ1-4; tentatively, D is TRBD1 (5 bases). The V and J ends lost 0 bases and 5 bases respectively, with 11 bases between them. The germline V gene has CDR1 SGHNT and CDR2 YYREEE (reference sequence). CDR3 length: 15 amino acids. In DNA form, the CDR3 reads TGTGCCAGCAGCTTGGGGCGGGGGACGAATGAAAAACTGTTTTTT. It encodes CASSLGRGTNEKLFF.

This chain links TRBV28 with TRBJ1-2; D ambiguous. V lost 6 bases and J lost 0, with 11 bases in between. CDR1 and CDR2 (germline): MDHEN, SYDVKM. The CDR3 has 14 residues. Here the CDR3 DNA reads TGTGCCAGCAGCCGCCGGTTCCCTAACTATGGCTACACCTTC. This translates into CASSRRFPNYGYTF.

V gene TRBV7-9 combines with J gene TRBJ1-2, with D possibly being TRBD1 (6 bases). Trimming took 3 bases from V and 3 from J, leaving 11 bases between them. The CDR3 has 14 residues. Germline-derived CDR1 and CDR2 are SEHNR and FQNEAQ (reference sequence). The CDR3 here is CASSFGQSYYGYTF. CDR3 DNA: TGTGCCAGCAGCTTCGGACAGTCATACTATGGCTACACCTTC.

The J gene is TRBJ2-1, the V gene TRBV2; D possibly corresponds to TRBD1 (6 bases). V lost 6 bases and J lost 7, with 10 bases in between. The germline gives CDR1 SNHLY, CDR2 FYNNEI. CDR3 length: 12 amino acids. DNA of the CDR3: TGTGCCAGCAGCGGGACAAGAAATGAGCAGTTCTTC. Amino acid sequence: CASSGTRNEQFF.

The rearrangement joins TRBV18 to TRBJ2-7, with 8 bases identical to TRBD1. In germline, CDR1 is KGHSH, CDR2 LQKENI. This CDR3 spans 14 amino acids. V was clipped by 4 bases and J by 2 bases; unmatched bases: 4. The CDR3, as DNA: TGTGCCAGCTCACATGGACAGGGACCCTACGAGCAGTACTTC. It translates to CASSHGQGPYEQYF.

This clone has only a few counts. The genes are TRBV5-1 and TRBJ1-5; 7 bases fit TRBD1. V lost 0 bases and J lost 4; bases outside the gene matches: 4. Germline CDR1 reads SGHRS; CDR2 reads YFSETQ. This CDR3 spans 15 amino acids. The CDR3 DNA is TGCGCCAGCAGCTTGGGGGGGACAGCTAATCAGCCCCAGCATTTT. Encoded protein: CASSLGGTANQPQHF.

This rearrangement joins TRBV11-1 to TRBJ2-5, with D possibly TRBD1 on 5 matching bases. The germline V and J ends were trimmed by 1 base and 1 base, with 13 bases remaining between them. The CDR3 runs to 16 residues. CDR1 SGHAT and CDR2 FQDESV come from the germline V gene (reference sequence). The CDR3 DNA is TGTGCCAGCAGCTTAGGACAAGGCAGGGCCCAAGAGACCCAGTACTTC. Translation gives CASSLGQGRAQETQYF. The variable domain in full, completed from reference TRBV11-1 and TRBJ2-5, reads EAEVAQSPRYKITEKSQAVAFWCDPISGHATLYWYRQILGQGPELLVQFQDESVVDDSQLPKDRFSAERLKGVDSTLKIQPAELGDSAMYLCASSLGQGRAQETQYFGPGTRLLVL.

The count of this clone is one. The J gene is TRBJ2-3, the V gene TRBV4-2; 14 bases align to TRBD2. Losses at the gene ends were 4 bases for V and 6 bases for J; bases not matched to a gene: 6. The length of the CDR3 is 16 residues. CDR1 is LGHNA, CDR2 YNFKEQ, per germline. The CDR3 sequence: CASSLRLAGGHDTQYF. Here the CDR3 DNA reads TGTGCCAGCAGCCTCCGACTAGCGGGGGGGCATGATACGCAGTATTTT.

The CDR3 DNA reads TGTGCCAGCAGCCCGGACAGGACGGTGCTGTTTTTT. It translates to CASSPDRTVLFF. The chain carries TRBV7-2 and TRBJ1-4, with 7 bases fitting TRBD1. Germline values: CDR1 SGHTA, CDR2 FQGNSA. J lost 14 bases, V lost 5 bases, and 8 bases had no gene match. This CDR3 has 12 residues.